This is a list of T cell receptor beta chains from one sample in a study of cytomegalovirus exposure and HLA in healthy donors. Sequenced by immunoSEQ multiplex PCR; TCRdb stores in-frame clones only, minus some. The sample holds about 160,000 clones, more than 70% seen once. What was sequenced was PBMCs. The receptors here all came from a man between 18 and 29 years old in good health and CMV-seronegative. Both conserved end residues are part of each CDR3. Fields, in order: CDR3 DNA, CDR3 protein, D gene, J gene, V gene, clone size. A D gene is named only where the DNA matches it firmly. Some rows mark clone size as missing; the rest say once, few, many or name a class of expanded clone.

TGTGCCAGCGGGGGGGCCTCGAAGGAGACCCAGTACTTC CASGGASKETQYF . TRBJ2-5 TRBV28 .
TGCGCCAGCAGCCTTGGACTAGCGGGAGCTGGAGACAGCGAGCAGTACTTC CASSLGLAGAGDSEQYF TRBD2 TRBJ2-7 TRBV5-1 .
TGTGCCTGGAGTTCAATGCGGGGGGATCTCTTAGAGACCCAGTACTTC CAWSSMRGDLLETQYF TRBD2 TRBJ2-5 TRBV30 .
TGCAGCGTTGTACAGGGGGAGGATACGCAGTATTTT CSVVQGEDTQYF TRBD1 TRBJ2-3 TRBV29-1 .
TGCGCCAGCAGCTTGCTCCCGACGCCAACAGGGGAGTCCTACAATGAGCAGTTCTTC CASSLLPTPTGESYNEQFF TRBD1 TRBJ2-1 TRBV5-1 once
TGTGCCAGCAGCTTGAGGAGAGAAGCTTTCTTT CASSLRREAFF . TRBJ1-1 TRBV5-6 .
TGTGCCTGGAGCGGGCAGGGCCCCAACTATGGCTACACCTTC CAWSGQGPNYGYTF . TRBJ1-2 TRBV30 few
TGTGCCAGCAGCTCCGGGCCGGGACAGAACTATGGCTACACCTTC CASSSGPGQNYGYTF TRBD1 TRBJ1-2 TRBV7-6 .
TGCGCCAGCAGCGAGGGTGGCGGGGAGCTGTTTTTT CASSEGGGELFF . TRBJ2-2 TRBV5-1 .
TGTGCCAGCGGGGAGTCCTACGAGCAGTACTTC CASGESYEQYF . TRBJ2-7 TRBV2 few
TGCGCCAGCAGCCAAGATGTGACAGGCTCCTACGAGCAGTACTTC CASSQDVTGSYEQYF . TRBJ2-7 TRBV4-3 .
TGCGCCAGCAGTCTGGTCTCAGGGGGCACTGAAGCTTTCTTT CASSLVSGGTEAFF TRBD1 TRBJ1-1 TRBV10-2 .